Shown below are 26 T cell receptor beta chains from a single sample sequenced in a study of blood T cell repertoires in COVID-19. Sequencing was performed with immunoSEQ multiplex PCR; in TCRdb, only in-frame clones are kept and a portion is missing. In the table there are 70,000 to 100,000 clones, about 71% of which are singletons. The sequenced material came from peripheral blood. These receptors all stem from a woman between 55 and 75 years old in a cohort sampled during active or convalescent COVID-19.

The gene calls are TRBV5-1 and TRBJ2-3; D might be TRBD2 (5 bases). Trimming stripped 0 bases from V and 6 bases from J, with 11 bases between. CDR1 and CDR2 from the germline V gene are SGHRS and YFSETQ. The CDR3 spans 14 residues. Written as DNA, the CDR3 is TGCGCCAGCAGCTTGGCCCAAACTAGGGATACGCAGTATTTT. This sequence encodes CASSLAQTRDTQYF.

The chain couples TRBV18 to TRBJ1-1; D is ambiguous. Trimming cost V 7 bases and J 0 bases, with 21 bases left between them. CDR3 length: 17 residues. Per germline, CDR1 KGHSH and CDR2 LQKENI. CDR3 residues: CASYPSWAGYMNTEAFF. As DNA, the CDR3 is TGTGCCAGCTACCCGAGTTGGGCGGGATACATGAACACTGAAGCTTTCTTT.

The chain employs TRBV28 and TRBJ2-5; tentative D call: TRBD1 (6 bases). V gave up 6 bases and J gave up 4 bases, with 12 bases separating them. The CDR3 has 13 residues. Germline V gives CDR1 MDHEN, CDR2 SYDVKM. This CDR3 reads CASSQGKRETQYF. For the CDR3, the DNA is TGTGCCAGCAGCCAGGGGAAGAGAGAGACCCAGTACTTC.

V and J are TRBV19 and TRBJ2-2; D remains ambiguous. The CDR3 extends over 12 amino acids. Trimming left V 0 bases short and J 7 bases short, with 3 bases between. Germline CDR1 reads LNHDA; CDR2 reads SQIVND (reference sequence). The CDR3 loop reads CASSIDRGELFF. The CDR3 coding sequence is TGTGCCAGTAGTATAGATCGCGGGGAGCTGTTTTTT.

This clone was counted a few times. The rearrangement links TRBV5-8 to TRBJ2-1; D is perhaps TRBD1 (6 bases). V was pared by 1 base and J by 6 bases, with 17 bases between. CDR3 length: 16 amino acids. In germline, CDR1 is SGHTS, CDR2 YDEGEE. CDR3 nucleotides: TGTGCCAGCAGCTTGTTCCGCGGCCAGGGGATCAATGAGCAGTTCTTC. It translates to CASSLFRGQGINEQFF.

This clone was picked up one time. The CDR3 here is CASSTPGQGYEQYF. CDR3 coding DNA: TGTGCCAGTAGTACCCCGGGACAGGGCTACGAGCAGTACTTC. V and J are TRBV19 and TRBJ2-7; 9 nucleotides agree with TRBD1. The CDR3 contains 14 residues. The trim removed 4 bases at V and 3 bases at J, leaving 4 bases unmatched. Germline loops: CDR1 LNHDA, CDR2 SQIVND (reference sequence).

Points on this clone: Other DNA sequences from this sample encode an identical CDR3 as well. The rearrangement uses TRBV18 and TRBJ1-1; TRBD1 agrees at 9 bases. From germline, CDR1 is KGHSH and CDR2 LQKENI. The CDR3 loop spans 16 amino acids. V lost 3 bases, J lost 1 base, and 6 bases stayed unmatched. This CDR3 reads CASSPRTGGQNTEAFF. The CDR3 region has the DNA TGTGCCAGCTCACCTCGCACAGGGGGCCAGAACACTGAAGCTTTCTTT.

The sample holds one count of this clone. The V and J genes are TRBV28 and TRBJ1-1; D might be TRBD1 (5 bases). Between the trimmed V and J ends, which lost 3 bases and 7 bases, there was a span of 15 bases. Looked up from germline, CDR1 is MDHEN and CDR2 is SYDVKM. This CDR3 is 14 amino acids long. This chain's CDR3 is CASSLVRARGEAFF. In DNA form, the CDR3 reads TGTGCCAGCAGTTTGGTACGGGCTAGGGGTGAAGCTTTCTTT.

This clone was recorded many times. The chain carries TRBV6-2 or TRBV6-3 and TRBJ2-2, with 11 bases identical to TRBD2. CDR1 and CDR2 from the germline V gene are MNHEY and SVGEGT. The trim removed 6 bases at V and 7 bases at J, leaving 10 bases unmatched. The CDR3 spans 16 residues. The CDR3 protein is CASSLTSGVNVGELFF. The CDR3 DNA reads TGTGCCAGCAGCCTGACTAGCGGGGTGAATGTCGGGGAGCTGTTTTTT.

In the case of this clone: The sample carries other DNA sequences with the same CDR3. The chain joins TRBV5-4 to TRBJ2-1, with a tentative D call TRBD2 (6 bases). V was pared by 5 bases and J by 4 bases, with 10 bases between. This CDR3 comprises 13 residues. The germline CDR1 and CDR2 sequences are SGHNT and YYREEE (reference sequence). In DNA form, the CDR3 reads TGTGCCAGCAGACGGGACTCTTACAATGAGCAGTTCTTC. Its translation: CASRRDSYNEQFF.

This chain joins TRBV7-9 and TRBJ2-2; 7 bases line up with TRBD1. V dropped 3 bases and J dropped 1; count of bases not matched to a gene: 8. Germline loops: CDR1 SEHNR, CDR2 FQNEAQ (reference sequence). The CDR3 runs to 17 residues. The CDR3 here is CASSFLQGQMNTGELFF. CDR3 nucleotides: TGTGCCAGCAGCTTTCTTCAGGGACAGATGAACACCGGGGAGCTGTTTTTT.

This clone was seen at least ten times. The rearrangement uses TRBV4-1 and TRBJ2-3, with D possibly being TRBD1 (5 bases). The CDR3 contains 14 residues. Germline values: CDR1 MGHRA, CDR2 YSYEKL. With 0 bases removed from V and 4 bases from J, the gap between germline ends came to 8 bases. CDR3 sequence reads: CASSQDLGADTQYF. The DNA for the CDR3 is TGCGCCAGCAGCCAAGATCTAGGGGCAGATACGCAGTATTTT.

The chain has TRBV28 and TRBJ2-4; the D gene is possibly TRBD1 (5 bases). The CDR3 extends over 15 amino acids. Trimming shortened V by 3 bases and J by 6 bases, and 15 bases separated the two germline ends. The V gene's germline CDR1 is MDHEN and CDR2 SYDVKM. The DNA for the CDR3 is TGTGCCAGCAGTTTTATCCAGGGTATTGGAAACATTCAGTACTTC. It is translated as CASSFIQGIGNIQYF.

A single count supports this clone. J is TRBJ1-1 and V is TRBV10-1; D might be TRBD1 (5 bases). Germline V CDR1 and CDR2: WNHNN, SYGVQD (reference sequence). Trimming removed 4 bases from V and 3 bases from J, with 6 bases in between. The CDR3 totals 12 residues. The CDR3 coding sequence is TGCGCCAGCAGTGCAGGGCACACTGAAGCTTTCTTT. It codes for CASSAGHTEAFF.

The V call is TRBV11-3, the J call TRBJ2-3; 8 bases agree with TRBD2. This CDR3 is 16 amino acids long. V lost 5 bases, J lost 3 bases, and 10 bases stayed unmatched. Germline V gives CDR1 SGHNT, CDR2 YENEEA. The chain's CDR3 is CASSPGVAGFTDTQYF. The CDR3 DNA reads TGTGCCAGCAGCCCGGGGGTAGCGGGGTTTACAGATACGCAGTATTTT. The full variable domain, in which reference TRBV11-3 and TRBJ2-3 provide the parts outside the CDR3, is EAGVVQSPRYKIIEKKQPVAFWCNPISGHNTLYWYLQNLGQGPELLIRYENEEAVDDSQLPKDRFSAERLKGVDSTLKIQPAELGDSAVYLCASSPGVAGFTDTQYFGPGTRLTVL.

The chain uses TRBV6-6 and TRBJ1-6; unclear D gene. The CDR3 has 17 residues. V lost 5 bases and J lost 0, with 14 bases in between. Germline lookup yields CDR1 MNHNY and CDR2 SVGAGI (reference sequence). CDR3 in DNA: TGTGCCAGCAGTCCCGGACTGGCGAGCTCCTATAATTCACCCCTCCACTTT. It translates to CASSPGLASSYNSPLHF.

This chain uses TRBV5-1 with TRBJ2-6, with D perhaps matching TRBD1 (6 bases). The CDR3 contains 17 residues. V was cut by 1 base and J by 1 base, with 12 bases left in between. The V gene's germline CDR1 is SGHRS and CDR2 YFSETQ. CDR3 sequence reads: CASSLPLTGSGANVLTF. CDR3 DNA: TGCGCCAGCAGCTTGCCCTTAACAGGGTCTGGGGCCAACGTCCTGACTTTC.

The chain is built from TRBV27 and TRBJ2-2; 10 bases map to TRBD2. Germline CDR1 and CDR2: MNHEY and SMNVEV (reference sequence). The CDR3 covers 15 residues. After removal of 2 bases from V and 6 bases from J, the junction contained 3 bases not matched to a gene. As DNA, the CDR3 is TGTGCCAGCAGTTTACAGCGGGGGGGTCCCGGGGAGCTGTTTTTT. Protein product: CASSLQRGGPGELFF.

This clone occurred a few times. The same CDR3 can be traced to other DNA sequences in this sample. This sequence joins TRBV6-5 and TRBJ1-2; 7 bases align to TRBD1. Per germline, CDR1 MNHEY and CDR2 SVGAGI. V lost 4 bases to trimming and J lost 5 bases; unmatched junction nucleotides: 4. The CDR3 is 13 amino acids. CDR3 sequence (DNA): TGTGCCAGCAGTTCACAGGGGACTTATGGCTACACCTTC. Amino acid sequence: CASSSQGTYGYTF.

This chain connects TRBV19 to TRBJ1-4; 8 positions match TRBD1. J lost 8 bases, V lost 7 bases, and 12 bases had no gene match. Germline V gene sequence: CDR1 LNHDA, CDR2 SQIVND (reference sequence). This CDR3 region has 15 residues. CDR3 sequence: CASTKIRGLEEKLFF. CDR3 bases: TGTGCCAGTACCAAAATCAGGGGGCTGGAAGAAAAACTGTTTTTT.

The chain employs TRBV7-2 and TRBJ1-5; tentatively, D is TRBD1 (6 bases). This CDR3 is 15 amino acids long. Germline CDR1 is SGHTA and CDR2 is FQGNSA. With 1 base removed from V and 4 bases from J, the gap between germline ends came to 11 bases. DNA for the CDR3: TGTGCCAGCAGCTTAGGGGGGGGGCTTAATCAGCCCCAGCATTTT. This translates into CASSLGGGLNQPQHF.

In its sample, this clone was seen a few times. The rearrangement uses TRBV2 and TRBJ2-5, with 11 bases aligning to TRBD2. The CDR3 extends over 15 amino acids. After removal of 8 bases from V and 7 bases from J, the junction contained 12 bases not matched to a gene. CDR1 is SNHLY, CDR2 FYNNEI, per germline. CDR3: CASWMASGGSGTQYF. As DNA, the CDR3 is TGTGCCAGCTGGATGGCTAGCGGGGGGTCGGGGACCCAGTACTTC.

V gene TRBV10-3 combines with J gene TRBJ1-1; perhaps TRBD1 as D (6 bases). CDR1 is ENHRY and CDR2 is SYGVKD in the germline V gene. Trimming cost V 2 bases and J 3 bases, with 13 bases left between them. This CDR3 region has 15 residues. The CDR3 DNA is TGTGCCATCAGTGAGACCAGGGGTGTGTACACTGAAGCTTTCTTT. This codes for CAISETRGVYTEAFF.

This chain joins TRBV9 and TRBJ1-3; TRBD1 aligns across 9 bases. The CDR3 totals 15 residues. Unmatched junction bases numbered 7, after V lost 2 bases and J lost 7 bases. The germline V gene has CDR1 SGDLS and CDR2 YYNGEE. CDR3 region: CASSVGGTGFNTIYF. The DNA of the CDR3 is TGTGCCAGCAGCGTCGGGGGGACAGGGTTTAACACCATATATTTT.

This chain connects TRBV24-1 to TRBJ2-1; 9 nucleotides align to TRBD1. V lost 2 bases, J lost 5 bases, and 6 bases stayed unmatched. CDR1 is KGHDR, CDR2 SFDVKD, per germline. The CDR3 contains 16 residues. The DNA for the CDR3 is TGTGCCACCAGTGATTCACGCGGGACAGGGAACAATGAGCAGTTCTTC. The encoded protein is CATSDSRGTGNNEQFF.

The genes are TRBV15 and TRBJ1-5; D remains unclear. CDR3 length: 15 residues. V lost 0 bases to trimming and J lost 7 bases, with 13 bases between them. The germline V gene encodes CDR1 LNHNV and CDR2 YYDKDF (reference sequence). The CDR3 sequence: CATSRDLGVGQPQHF. CDR3 bases: TGTGCCACCAGCAGAGATCTCGGGGTTGGACAGCCCCAGCATTTT.